The text below deals with one T cell receptor (beta chain). The study drew participants aged about 18 to 89 years from 20 to 30 US areas. Membership in each cohort depended on participant-reported clinical history. Donors of Cohort 3 who recovered were those that had two negative PCRs, clearance, or symptom resolution. The data are from a study of blood T cell repertoires in COVID-19. Study overall: COVID-19 samples from acute and convalescent phases originated in the United States, Italy and Spain.

V lost 8 bases and J 8 bases, leaving 18 bases between the germline ends. Germline V gene data show CDR1 as KGHDR and CDR2 as SFDVKD. The CDR3 is 14 amino acids. This table comes from immunoSEQ multiplex PCR, and its TCRdb copy is limited to in-frame clones, with some not included. Of roughly 170,000 clones listed, about 78% are singletons. The TCR sequence derives from a woman aged 45-59 years who had recovered from COVID-19. Sequencing was done on a sample of PBMCs or T cells enriched from blood (not recorded which). The genes are TRBV24-1 and TRBJ2-1; unclear D gene. The CDR3 DNA reads TGTGCCACCAAATCAAGAGACCCCCGGGATGAGCAGTTCTTC. The encoded protein is CATKSRDPRDEQFF.